This TCR beta chain was profiled in a study of blood T cell repertoires in COVID-19. As originally analysed: Estimation of nucleated cell counts was performed using reference gene primer amplification. Sequencing was performed with immunoSEQ multiplex PCR; in TCRdb, only in-frame clones are kept and a portion is missing. Clone size and the V and J calls come from that table; the DNA yielded D and trimming. This sample carries roughly 110,000 clones, more than 75% of them seen once, and the ten largest clones take under 4%. Sequenced material: peripheral blood. This clonotype was obtained from a man between 40 and 49 years old with acute or convalescent COVID-19.

The CDR3 here is CATSDPGTAATQYF. CDR3 nucleotides: TGTGCCACCAGTGATCCCGGGACAGCAGCGACCCAGTACTTC. V usage is TRBV24-1 and J usage is TRBJ2-5; 7 bases align to TRBD1. Per germline, CDR1 KGHDR and CDR2 SFDVKD. Trimming removed 3 bases from V and 7 bases from J; junction bases left unmatched: 7. CDR3 size: 14 residues.